A single sample gave rise to the 14 T cell receptor beta chains below, sequenced in a study of T cell repertoires in cytomegalovirus infection. Each CDR3 protein gets one entry after TCRdb re-called the reads with MiXCR. This table holds 830,000 or so distinct CDR3 sequences, about 33% found once. These receptors' targets are unknown. The source material was cultured CD8+ T cells from PBMCs, sampled from culture after CMV antigen stimulation. The source of these receptors is a human donor in good health (CMV status not recorded). Some clones in this sample may be carry-over from other donors' samples.

The rearrangement uses TRBV5-4 and TRBJ2-3, with D unclear. The CDR3 runs 15 residues. V gave up 0 bases and J gave up 2 bases, with 10 bases separating them. Per the germline V gene, CDR1 is SGHNT and CDR2 is YYREEE (reference sequence). The CDR3 DNA follows: TGTGCCAGCAGCTTGGAGCAGGAAAACACAGATACGCAGTATTTT. It codes for CASSLEQENTDTQYF.

This rearrangement joins TRBV7-4 to TRBJ1-2; D is uncertain. Germline-derived CDR1 and CDR2 are SGHVT and SQSDAQ. The ends were cut back, 0 bases at V and 3 bases at J, with 5 bases in the middle. The CDR3 is 13 residues long. CDR3 coding DNA: TGTGCCAGCAGCTTAGCCCAGGACTATGGCTACACCTTC. It encodes CASSLAQDYGYTF.

V and J are TRBV12-5 and TRBJ1-1, with D possibly being TRBD1 (6 bases). The V and J ends lost 7 bases and 5 bases respectively, with 14 bases between them. This CDR3 is 13 amino acids long. Germline CDR1 LGHNT, CDR2 FRNRAP. CDR3 residues: CASVREGGTEAFF. As DNA, the CDR3 is TGTGCTAGTGTTAGGGAAGGGGGAACTGAAGCTTTCTTT.

J is TRBJ1-1 and V is TRBV19; TRBD1 matches at 8 bases. Trimming cost V 3 bases and J 4 bases; bases outside gene matches: 7. The CDR3 covers 15 residues. Germline CDR1 reads LNHDA; CDR2 reads SQIVND (reference sequence). The CDR3 sequence is CASSMSGGGFTEAFF. DNA of the CDR3: TGTGCCAGTAGTATGTCAGGGGGCGGTTTCACTGAAGCTTTCTTT.

This clonotype showed up many times. The CDR3 DNA sequence: TGTGCCAGCAGCTTAGGGGGCGGGGTTCCTGAAGCTTTCTTT. This encodes CASSLGGGVPEAFF. V usage is TRBV7-2 and J usage is TRBJ1-1; the D gene is possibly TRBD1 (5 bases). Trimming cost V 1 base and J 6 bases, with 12 bases left between them. Germline-derived CDR1 and CDR2 are SGHTA and FQGNSA. The CDR3 loop spans 14 amino acids.

On this clonotype itself: This clone may be a read error of a much larger clone one base away. CDR3: CASSSGGVLNQQFF. CDR3 DNA sequence: TGTGCCAGCAGCTCCGGGGGGGTTCTCAATCAGCAGTTCTTC. This chain connects TRBV7-2 to TRBJ2-1, with TRBD2 matching 8 bases. CDR3 length equals 14 residues. Per the germline V gene, CDR1 is SGHTA and CDR2 is FQGNSA. The full variable domain, its missing parts supplied by reference TRBV7-2 and TRBJ2-1, is GAGVSQSPSNKVTEKGKDVELRCDPISGHTALYWYRQSLGQGLEFLIYFQGNSAPDKSGLPSDRFSAERTGGSVSTLTIQRTQQEDSAVYLCASSSGGVLNQQFFGPGTRLTVL.

The V call is TRBV24-1, the J call TRBJ2-3, with 9 bases matching TRBD1. The CDR3 has 16 amino acids. V shed 4 bases, J shed 4 bases, and the junction held 8 bases outside the gene matches. Germline assignment: CDR1 KGHDR and CDR2 SFDVKD. CDR3 region: CATSEPGQGVPDTQYF. CDR3 coding DNA: TGTGCCACCAGTGAACCGGGACAGGGAGTTCCAGATACGCAGTATTTT.

There are a few counts of this clonotype. The rearrangement joins TRBV12-5 to TRBJ1-2; unclear D gene. Trimming left V 2 bases short and J 4 bases short, with 14 bases between. There are 15 residues in the CDR3. In germline, CDR1 is LGHNT, CDR2 FRNRAP. CDR3 DNA sequence: TGTGCTAGTGGTTTGCCGCGAGGAGGTCGCTATGGCTACACCTTC. This sequence encodes CASGLPRGGRYGYTF.

This clonotype was seen a handful of times. V gene TRBV29-1 combines with J gene TRBJ2-7, with D hard to call. The germline V and J ends were trimmed by 4 bases and 0 bases, with 4 bases remaining between them. The CDR3 has 11 amino acids. Germline-derived CDR1 and CDR2 are SQVTM and ANQGSEA. The CDR3, as DNA: TGCAGCGTTGTCAGCTCCTACGAGCAGTACTTC. Its translation: CSVVSSYEQYF.

This clonotype was seen a handful of times. J is TRBJ2-2 and V is TRBV19; 9 bases map to TRBD1. This CDR3 spans 14 amino acids. Germline-derived CDR1 and CDR2 are LNHDA and SQIVND (reference sequence). The trim removed 5 bases at V and 7 bases at J, leaving 5 bases unmatched. The CDR3 nucleotides read TGTGCCAGTAGTCCGGGACAGGGCTACGGGGAGCTGTTTTTT. It translates to CASSPGQGYGELFF.

In its sample, this clonotype was seen many times. The chain has TRBV7-6 and TRBJ1-2; the D gene is possibly TRBD1 (5 bases). The germline gives CDR1 SGHVS, CDR2 FNYEAQ. V was trimmed by 4 bases and J by 7 bases, leaving 10 bases between them. This CDR3 has 12 amino acids. CDR3 sequence: CASSSPGFGYTF. The CDR3 region has the DNA TGTGCCAGCAGCTCCCCAGGGTTTGGCTACACCTTC.

This clonotype showed up many times. V and J are TRBV12-5 and TRBJ1-4; D is unclear. Germline assignment: CDR1 LGHNT and CDR2 FRNRAP. Trimming stripped 3 bases from V and 2 bases from J, with 13 bases between. This CDR3 spans 16 amino acids. CDR3 sequence (DNA): TGTGCTAGTGGTTTCCTCCCCGGTGGGACTAATGAAAAACTGTTTTTT. Protein product: CASGFLPGGTNEKLFF.

This clonotype came up many times. This chain links TRBV7-8 with TRBJ2-5, with 10 nucleotides matching TRBD1. The length of the CDR3 is 14 residues. CDR1 is SGHVS, CDR2 FQNEAQ, per germline. The V segment lost 6 bases and the J segment 4 bases; nucleotides outside the gene matches: 5. The CDR3 DNA is TGTGCCAGCAGACTTGACAGGGGGCGAGAGACCCAGTACTTC. This sequence encodes CASRLDRGRETQYF.

This clonotype turned up a few times. CDR3 sequence: CASRVRERPYGYTF. DNA for the CDR3: TGTGCCAGCAGAGTCCGCGAGAGACCTTATGGCTACACCTTC. The chain employs TRBV6-1 and TRBJ1-2; D gene unclear. V lost 6 bases and J lost 5, with 16 bases in between. The CDR3 runs to 14 residues. CDR1 is MNHNS and CDR2 is SASEGT in the germline V gene.